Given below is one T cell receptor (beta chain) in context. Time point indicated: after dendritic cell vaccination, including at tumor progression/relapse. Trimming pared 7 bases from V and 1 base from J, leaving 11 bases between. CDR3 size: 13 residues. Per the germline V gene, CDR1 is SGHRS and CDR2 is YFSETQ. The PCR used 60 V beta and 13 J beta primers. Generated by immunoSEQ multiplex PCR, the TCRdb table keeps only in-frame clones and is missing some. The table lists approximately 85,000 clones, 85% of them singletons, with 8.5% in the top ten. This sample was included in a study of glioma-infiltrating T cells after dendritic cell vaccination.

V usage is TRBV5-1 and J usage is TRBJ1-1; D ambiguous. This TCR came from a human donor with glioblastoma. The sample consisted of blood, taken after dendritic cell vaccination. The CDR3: CASPGPPNTEAFF. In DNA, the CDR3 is TGCGCCAGCCCAGGTCCACCGAACACTGAAGCTTTCTTT.